This T cell receptor (beta chain) is drawn from a study of human T cells and chemical hapten exposure. Overall study: During the roughly 24-week study period, patients had diphenylcyclopropenone applied to the scalp every week.

About this clonotype: Its target is unknown.

Trimming at V came to 0 bases and at J to 6 bases, leaving 3 bases not matched to a gene. The length of the CDR3 is 16 residues. TCRdb re-analysed the RACE reads in MiXCR, keeping a single row per CDR3 protein. The data contain about 110,000 distinct CDR3 sequences, around 34% of them singletons. As for time point: patch test 3, about 24 weeks after DPC sensitization. Treatment reported: therapeutic diphenylcyclopropenone sensitization with weekly scalp DPC. Study-wide points: Sensitization with DPC brought no change to TCRs above 1 in 1000 in frequency.

The source of this sequence is a man aged 35 to 55 with alopecia areata. Some clones in this sample may be carry-over from other donors' samples. V is TRBV12-3 or TRBV12-4 and J is TRBJ2-3; 13 bases agree with TRBD2. The source material was whole blood, sampled in connection with sensitization to the hapten diphenylcyclopropenone (DPC). CDR3 amino acids: CASSLAPGLAGDTQYF. DNA of the CDR3: TGTGCCAGCAGTTTAGCCCCGGGACTAGCGGGGGATACGCAGTATTTT.